The 20 T cell receptor beta chains presented below share a single source sample, sequenced in a study of T cells in localized non-small cell lung cancer. Method: immunoSEQ multiplex PCR; TCRdb's copy keeps in-frame clones and lacks some. Seen here are around 67,000 clones, about nine tenths observed once, and the top ten hold about 2.1%. This specimen was peripheral blood, taken before any cancer treatment. These receptors were taken from a woman aged 35 to 69 with stage I lung adenocarcinoma.

J is TRBJ1-4 and V is TRBV7-8; 7 nucleotides match TRBD1. The germline CDR1 and CDR2 sequences are SGHVS and FQNEAQ. The CDR3 covers 14 residues. V dropped 3 bases and J dropped 7; count of bases not matched to a gene: 5. The CDR3 loop reads CASSFTQGGEKLFF. For the CDR3, the DNA is TGTGCCAGCAGCTTTACGCAGGGGGGTGAAAAACTGTTTTTT.

The chain combines TRBV2 with TRBJ2-1; D possibly corresponds to TRBD1 (6 bases). The CDR3 is 15 residues long. V was shortened by 6 bases and J by 0 bases, with 12 bases between the two germline ends. Germline-derived CDR1 and CDR2 are SNHLY and FYNNEI. The CDR3 loop reads CASSFGQSSYNEQFF. DNA of the CDR3: TGTGCCAGCAGCTTCGGACAGAGCTCCTACAATGAGCAGTTCTTC.

This rearrangement joins TRBV5-1 to TRBJ2-3; maybe TRBD1 (5 bases). This CDR3 spans 13 amino acids. Trimming stripped 0 bases from V and 5 bases from J, with 7 bases between. Germline V gives CDR1 SGHRS, CDR2 YFSETQ. The DNA for the CDR3 is TGCGCCAGCAGCTTGGAAGGGGTAGATACGCAGTATTTT. Protein sequence: CASSLEGVDTQYF.

This clone has a single count. This chain uses TRBV19 with TRBJ1-2, with D possibly TRBD1 on 5 matching bases. Deletions cut 2 bases from V and 1 base from J, with 11 bases between. CDR3 length: 15 residues. The germline CDR1 and CDR2 sequences are LNHDA and SQIVND (reference sequence). CDR3 region: CASSIKAGHNYGYTF. The CDR3, as DNA: TGTGCCAGTAGTATAAAGGCAGGACATAACTATGGCTACACCTTC.

The rearrangement joins TRBV18 to TRBJ2-4; no clear D. The CDR3 contains 16 residues. V lost 6 bases and J 0 bases, leaving 15 bases between the germline ends. Germline values: CDR1 KGHSH, CDR2 LQKENI. The CDR3 loop is CASSPMTVSAKNIQYF. CDR3 nucleotides: TGTGCCAGCTCCCCTATGACTGTCTCAGCCAAAAACATTCAGTACTTC.

The rearrangement links TRBV10-2 to TRBJ1-1; a weak D match, TRBD1 (6 bases). This CDR3 is built from 15 residues. V lost 7 bases, J lost 1 base, and 16 bases lay in between. Germline lookup yields CDR1 WSHSY and CDR2 SAAADI. The CDR3 bases are TGCGCCAGCAATGCCGGGACATTAAGGAACACTGAAGCTTTCTTT. Amino acid sequence: CASNAGTLRNTEAFF.

CDR3 sequence: CASSDAIERGRINYGYTF. CDR3 sequence (DNA): TGTGCCAGCAGTGACGCGATTGAGAGGGGGCGAATTAACTATGGCTACACCTTC. This chain connects TRBV2 to TRBJ1-2, with TRBD1 matching 7 bases. The V segment lost 3 bases and the J segment 1 base; nucleotides outside the gene matches: 14. Germline loops: CDR1 SNHLY, CDR2 FYNNEI. The CDR3 runs to 18 residues.

The rearrangement links TRBV28 to TRBJ2-5, with 8 bases identical to TRBD1. The CDR3 has 14 amino acids. Per germline, CDR1 MDHEN and CDR2 SYDVKM. J was trimmed by 4 bases and V by 5 bases; bases with no gene match: 6. CDR3 sequence reads: CASSPGGGGETQYF. CDR3 DNA: TGTGCCAGCAGTCCAGGGGGCGGAGGAGAGACCCAGTACTTC.

The rearrangement links TRBV5-1 to TRBJ1-2, with TRBD1 matching over 7 bases. CDR1 and CDR2 (germline): SGHRS, YFSETQ. The CDR3 is 14 residues long. V shed 6 bases and J 7 bases; nucleotides not matched to a gene: 12. In DNA form, the CDR3 reads TGCGCCAGCACCTCCGGACAGGCGAATCTTGGCTACACCTTC. This translates into CASTSGQANLGYTF.

This sequence joins TRBV7-9 and TRBJ2-1; D perhaps matches TRBD2 (6 bases). The germline V gene encodes CDR1 SEHNR and CDR2 FQNEAQ (reference sequence). This CDR3 is 16 amino acids long. V was trimmed by 3 bases and J by 8 bases, leaving 20 bases between them. The CDR3 nucleotides are TGTGCCAGCAGCTTGGGGAGCGGGCTAGGGTTGGATGAGCAGTTCTTC. Translated: CASSLGSGLGLDEQFF.

The CDR3 DNA follows: TGCGCCAGCAGCCGCGGTGGCGGGGATGGAAACACCATATATTTT. Its translation is CASSRGGGDGNTIYF. V and J are TRBV10-2 and TRBJ1-3; D gene uncertain. The length of the CDR3 is 15 residues. Trimming removed 6 bases from V and 3 bases from J, with 15 bases in between. Germline V gives CDR1 WSHSY, CDR2 SAAADI.

The chain uses TRBV11-1 and TRBJ1-3; D is unclear. Germline V gene data show CDR1 as SGHAT and CDR2 as FQDESV (reference sequence). The ends were cut back, 2 bases at V and 0 bases at J, with 11 bases in the middle. The CDR3 runs 16 residues. The DNA of the CDR3 is TGTGCCAGCAGCTTACGGACCTCGGTCTCTGGAAACACCATATATTTT. Protein sequence: CASSLRTSVSGNTIYF.

In this sample, this clone turned up once. This sequence joins TRBV25-1 and TRBJ1-2; a possible D gene is TRBD1 (5 bases). Per the germline V gene, CDR1 is MGHDK and CDR2 is SYGVNS. The CDR3 length is 13 residues. The V end was cut by 1 base, the J end by 8 bases, with 11 bases between. This chain's CDR3 is CASSESGVRGYTF. CDR3 DNA sequence: TGTGCCAGCAGTGAATCGGGGGTGCGCGGCTACACCTTC.

This clone appeared a single time. The chain uses TRBV4-1 and TRBJ1-5; D is undetermined. The V end lost 0 bases, the J end lost 5 bases, and 14 bases lay between the germline ends. The CDR3 consists of 16 residues. Germline CDR1 reads MGHRA; CDR2 reads YSYEKL. CDR3 sequence reads: CASSQDGFSGDQPQHF. The DNA for the CDR3 is TGCGCCAGCAGCCAAGATGGGTTTTCGGGAGATCAGCCCCAGCATTTT.

CDR3: CSASSNYEQYF. CDR3 DNA: TGCAGTGCTAGTAGTAACTACGAGCAGTACTTC. V is TRBV20-1 and J is TRBJ2-7; D is ambiguous. Germline V gene data show CDR1 as DFQATT and CDR2 as SNEGSKA (reference sequence). V lost 3 bases, J lost 3 bases, and 6 bases lay in between. This CDR3 region has 11 residues.

The chain joins TRBV4-3 to TRBJ1-1; D gene uncertain. Deletions cut 0 bases from V and 0 bases from J, with 20 bases between. The V gene's germline CDR1 is LGHNA and CDR2 YSLEER. The CDR3 loop spans 19 amino acids. CDR3 sequence: CASSQEEGFPDIMNTEAFF. The CDR3 DNA reads as TGCGCCAGCAGCCAAGAAGAAGGGTTCCCCGATATCATGAACACTGAAGCTTTCTTT.

Comments on this clone: This sample includes further DNA sequences coding for the same CDR3. The chain combines TRBV4-2 with TRBJ2-7; D is ambiguous. V gave up 0 bases and J gave up 2 bases, with 8 bases separating them. Germline V lookup: CDR1 LGHNA, CDR2 YNFKEQ. This CDR3 is 14 amino acids long. The CDR3 DNA is TGTGCCAGCAGCCAAGAATACAGAGCCTACGAGCAGTACTTC. Translated: CASSQEYRAYEQYF.

Concerning this clone itself: One junction end disagrees with the germline gene, perhaps due to a read error. The V call is TRBV7-2, the J call TRBJ1-2; TRBD1 matches at 8 bases. The CDR3 sequence is 16 residues long. Germline V lookup: CDR1 SGHTA, CDR2 FQGNSA. CDR3 coding DNA: TGCGCCAGCAGCCAGGTATCGGGACAGGTTAACTATGGCTACACCTTC. It encodes CASSQVSGQVNYGYTF.

The chain combines TRBV7-9 with TRBJ2-1; no clear D gene. The CDR3 consists of 13 residues. Germline V gives CDR1 SEHNR, CDR2 FQNEAQ (reference sequence). Trimming stripped 5 bases from V and 2 bases from J, with 7 bases between. The CDR3 coding sequence is TGTGCCAGCAGCCCCCGAGCCTACAATGAGCAGTTCTTC. Its protein product is CASSPRAYNEQFF.

To note about this clone: The sample holds other DNA sequences that translate to the same CDR3. The chain employs TRBV5-1 and TRBJ2-1; perhaps D is TRBD1 or TRBD2 (5 bases each). V shed 0 bases and J shed 1 base, with 5 bases lying between them. Germline values: CDR1 SGHRS, CDR2 YFSETQ. The CDR3 totals 14 residues. The CDR3 reads CASSLGGSYNEQFF. CDR3 coding DNA: TGCGCCAGCAGCTTGGGGGGGTCCTACAATGAGCAGTTCTTC.